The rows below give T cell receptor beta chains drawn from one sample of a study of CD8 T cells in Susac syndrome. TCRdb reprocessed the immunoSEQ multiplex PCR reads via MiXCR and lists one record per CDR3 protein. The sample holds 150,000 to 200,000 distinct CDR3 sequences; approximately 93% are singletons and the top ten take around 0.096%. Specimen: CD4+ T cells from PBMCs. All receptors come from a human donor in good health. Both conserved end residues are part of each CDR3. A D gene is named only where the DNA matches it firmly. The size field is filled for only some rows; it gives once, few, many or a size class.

DNA: TGCAGCGCTGGACGACAGGGGAGATATGGCTACACCTTC
CDR3: CSAGRQGRYGYTF
J: TRBJ1-2
D: TRBD1
size: .
V: TRBV29-1

DNA: TGTGCCACCAGTGGCCCAGGGCCCATCACTGAAGCTTTCTTT
CDR3: CATSGPGPITEAFF
J: TRBJ1-1
D: .
size: .
V: TRBV24-1

DNA: TGTGCCAGTAGTACCGACAGGGCGACCTATGGCTACACCTTC
CDR3: CASSTDRATYGYTF
J: TRBJ1-2
D: TRBD1
size: .
V: TRBV19

DNA: TGTGCCACCGCTCCCGGGGGCTTAGGTTCCTATGGCTACACCTTC
CDR3: CATAPGGLGSYGYTF
J: TRBJ1-2
D: .
size: .
V: TRBV28

DNA: TGCAGTGCCACCAAAGGGAATGAGCAGTTCTTC
CDR3: CSATKGNEQFF
J: TRBJ2-1
D: .
size: .
V: TRBV20-1

DNA: TGTGCCAGCAGCAAGGGACTAGCAGGGACCCAGTACTTC
CDR3: CASSKGLAGTQYF
J: TRBJ2-5
D: TRBD2
size: .
V: TRBV6-5

DNA: TGCAGTGCTAGGGGGCTCCCGGGCGAAGCTTTCTTT
CDR3: CSARGLPGEAFF
J: TRBJ1-1
D: .
size: .
V: TRBV20-1

DNA: TGTGCCACCAGCATCGGGACAGCAGCTGCCTACGAGCAGTACTTC
CDR3: CATSIGTAAAYEQYF
J: TRBJ2-7
D: TRBD1
size: .
V: TRBV15

DNA: TGTGCCAGCAGTTATAGCGGCTCCTATAATTCACCCCTCCACTTT
CDR3: CASSYSGSYNSPLHF
J: TRBJ1-6
D: .
size: .
V: TRBV6-6

DNA: TGTGCCAGCGGACAGAAGAACACTGAAGCTTTCTTT
CDR3: CASGQKNTEAFF
J: TRBJ1-1
D: .
size: .
V: TRBV3-1

DNA: TGTGCCAGCAGTTTATTTGTCAGGCCGGGCGAGCAGTACTTC
CDR3: CASSLFVRPGEQYF
J: TRBJ2-7
D: .
size: .
V: TRBV28

DNA: TGCGCCAGCAGATGGGGGCAGAGCTATGGCTACACCTTC
CDR3: CASRWGQSYGYTF
J: TRBJ1-2
D: .
size: .
V: TRBV5-1

DNA: TGTGCCAGCAGCTTATCAGTCAGGGGCTATCAGCCCCAGCATTTT
CDR3: CASSLSVRGYQPQHF
J: TRBJ1-5
D: .
size: .
V: TRBV7-2

DNA: TGTGCCAGCAGCCTGGACAGTTTATATGAAGCTTTCTTT
CDR3: CASSLDSLYEAFF
J: TRBJ1-1
D: .
size: .
V: TRBV13

DNA: TGTGCCAGCAGTTTATCTATCATCCGGGACAGGCTGACAACTAATGAAAAACTGTTTTTT
CDR3: CASSLSIIRDRLTTNEKLFF
J: TRBJ1-4
D: TRBD1
size: .
V: TRBV27

DNA: TGCAGTGCTAGAGATCCCCTGGCTAGCGGGGAGACCCAGTACTTC
CDR3: CSARDPLASGETQYF
J: TRBJ2-5
D: TRBD2
size: once
V: TRBV20-1

DNA: TGCAGCGTGGGGGGCCCTCTGAGGAACATTCAGTACTTC
CDR3: CSVGGPLRNIQYF
J: TRBJ2-4
D: .
size: .
V: TRBV29-1

DNA: TGCGCCAGCAGCCAAGTGGGCAGTCTTAATGAAAAACTGTTTTTT
CDR3: CASSQVGSLNEKLFF
J: TRBJ1-4
D: .
size: .
V: TRBV4-1

DNA: TGTGCCTCTTCGAGGGGGACTCAGGTCGGGGAGCTGTTTTTT
CDR3: CASSRGTQVGELFF
J: TRBJ2-2
D: .
size: .
V: TRBV6-5

DNA: TGTGCCTGGAAGGGGAGTGCTTTTGAAGCTTTCTTT
CDR3: CAWKGSAFEAFF
J: TRBJ1-1
D: .
size: .
V: TRBV30

DNA: TGTGCCAGCACCCTACGGGGCGGGGGGGCTAGGGCAGATACGCAGTATTTT
CDR3: CASTLRGGGARADTQYF
J: TRBJ2-3
D: TRBD2
size: .
V: TRBV7-2

DNA: TGTGCCAGCAGCCAAACAGGAGCCTATAATTCACCCCTCCACTTT
CDR3: CASSQTGAYNSPLHF
J: TRBJ1-6
D: .
size: .
V: TRBV3-1

DNA: TGTGCCAGCACCCGGGATGGTAGCGGGGGGGGGCAGTTCTTC
CDR3: CASTRDGSGGGQFF
J: TRBJ2-1
D: TRBD2
size: .
V: TRBV6-2/TRBV6-3

DNA: TGTGCCAGCAGTCGGCGCAGGGAGAACACCGGGGAGCTGTTTTTT
CDR3: CASSRRRENTGELFF
J: TRBJ2-2
D: .
size: .
V: TRBV6-6

DNA: TGTGCCAGCAGCTTTGGCCAGGGAGACACCGGGGAGCTGTTTTTT
CDR3: CASSFGQGDTGELFF
J: TRBJ2-2
D: .
size: .
V: TRBV7-8

DNA: TGTGCCAGCAGCTTAGCGCTGACAGGGGGAGGCTACACCTTC
CDR3: CASSLALTGGGYTF
J: TRBJ1-2
D: TRBD1
size: .
V: TRBV7-2

DNA: TGCAGCGTTGCAGGAGTCGCCTACGAGCAGTACTTC
CDR3: CSVAGVAYEQYF
J: TRBJ2-7
D: .
size: .
V: TRBV29-1

DNA: TGTGCCAGCAGTGAATGGGGCAGGAACTATGGCTACACCTTC
CDR3: CASSEWGRNYGYTF
J: TRBJ1-2
D: .
size: once
V: TRBV25-1

DNA: TGTGCCAGCAGCCCCCGGGACCCCAACGGTTCACCCCTCCACTTT
CDR3: CASSPRDPNGSPLHF
J: TRBJ1-6
D: .
size: .
V: TRBV7-9

DNA: TGTGCCAGCAGCCGGACCCATTCACCCCTCCACTTT
CDR3: CASSRTHSPLHF
J: TRBJ1-6
D: .
size: .
V: TRBV28

DNA: TGTGCCAGCAGTTTAGACGTGGGAAACTATGGCTACACCTTC
CDR3: CASSLDVGNYGYTF
J: TRBJ1-2
D: .
size: .
V: TRBV7-2

DNA: TGCGCCAGCAGCCAGCAGGGGCGACCTCATAATTCACCCCTCCACTTT
CDR3: CASSQQGRPHNSPLHF
J: TRBJ1-6
D: .
size: .
V: TRBV4-1

DNA: TGTGCCAGCAGCTTACTAACGAGTGAAAAACTGTTTTTT
CDR3: CASSLLTSEKLFF
J: TRBJ1-4
D: .
size: .
V: TRBV7-9

DNA: TGCAGCGTCGGCTCTCACAGTTCAGAGACCCAGTACTTC
CDR3: CSVGSHSSETQYF
J: TRBJ2-5
D: .
size: .
V: TRBV29-1

DNA: TGTGCCAGCAGGGGAGGGGGGGTTAGAAATCAGCCCCAGCATTTT
CDR3: CASRGGGVRNQPQHF
J: TRBJ1-5
D: .
size: .
V: TRBV2

DNA: TGTGCCACTCGAGTAGTTGCGACAGATACGCAGTATTTT
CDR3: CATRVVATDTQYF
J: TRBJ2-3
D: .
size: few
V: TRBV19

DNA: TGTGCCAGCAGCCCCTCCCCGACAGGCCAAGAGACCCAGTACTTC
CDR3: CASSPSPTGQETQYF
J: TRBJ2-5
D: .
size: .
V: TRBV11-2

DNA: TGTGCCAGTAGTTCTGGGTTAGGCACTGAAGCTTTCTTT
CDR3: CASSSGLGTEAFF
J: TRBJ1-1
D: .
size: .
V: TRBV19

DNA: TGTGCCAGTCACCCTGCGGCGTACCGTGAAGCTTTCTTT
CDR3: CASHPAAYREAFF
J: TRBJ1-1
D: .
size: .
V: TRBV19

DNA: TGTGCCAGCAGCCCCCCCGGGGGCCCCTACGAGCAGTACTTC
CDR3: CASSPPGGPYEQYF
J: TRBJ2-7
D: .
size: .
V: TRBV7-6

DNA: TGTGCCAGCAGCCCCAATCGGCAGGGTCGGTCACCCCTCCACTTT
CDR3: CASSPNRQGRSPLHF
J: TRBJ1-6
D: .
size: .
V: TRBV7-6

DNA: TGCAGCGCCATAAACGGCCCGGATACGCAGTATTTT
CDR3: CSAINGPDTQYF
J: TRBJ2-3
D: .
size: .
V: TRBV29-1

DNA: TGTGCCAGCAGCGTAGCCGCTAGCGGGACAGATACGCAGTATTTT
CDR3: CASSVAASGTDTQYF
J: TRBJ2-3
D: TRBD2
size: .
V: TRBV7-2

DNA: TGCGCCAGCAGCCAAGTGGGACTAGCGGGACCTAGCACAGATACGCAGTATTTT
CDR3: CASSQVGLAGPSTDTQYF
J: TRBJ2-3
D: TRBD2
size: .
V: TRBV4-1

DNA: TGCAGCGTTGAAGAAGGGCCGAACACTGAAGCTTTCTTT
CDR3: CSVEEGPNTEAFF
J: TRBJ1-1
D: .
size: .
V: TRBV29-1

DNA: TGTGCCAGCAGCCCAAGTCGCGGGCCAGATACGCAGTATTTT
CDR3: CASSPSRGPDTQYF
J: TRBJ2-3
D: .
size: .
V: TRBV7-2

DNA: TGTGCCAGCAGCGTAGGACCGGGGGGGGTCATAGAGACCCAGTACTTC
CDR3: CASSVGPGGVIETQYF
J: TRBJ2-5
D: TRBD2
size: .
V: TRBV9

DNA: TGTGCCAGCAGCCCGGGACTAACGGAGACCCAGTACTTC
CDR3: CASSPGLTETQYF
J: TRBJ2-5
D: TRBD2
size: .
V: TRBV7-3

DNA: TGTGCCAGCAGTTACAAGCTACAGGGGAGCCCTGAAGCTTTCTTT
CDR3: CASSYKLQGSPEAFF
J: TRBJ1-1
D: TRBD1
size: .
V: TRBV6-5

DNA: TGCGCCAGCAGCTTGGGAGGGACCGACAATCAGCCCCAGCATTTT
CDR3: CASSLGGTDNQPQHF
J: TRBJ1-5
D: .
size: .
V: TRBV5-1

DNA: TGTGCCGGAGAAGTGACAGGGGGCGAATATACGTTCTTC
CDR3: CAGEVTGGEYTFF
J: TRBJ2-1
D: TRBD1
size: .
V: TRBV6-4

DNA: TGTGCCAGCAGCTTGTCGTTGGCGATGAACACTGAAGCTTTCTTT
CDR3: CASSLSLAMNTEAFF
J: TRBJ1-1
D: .
size: .
V: TRBV7-2

DNA: TGTGCCAGCAACCGGAGGACAGGCGTCTCCTACGAGCAGTACTTC
CDR3: CASNRRTGVSYEQYF
J: TRBJ2-7
D: TRBD1
size: .
V: TRBV16

DNA: TGTGCCAGCAGCCGAGTAACAGGAGGCTCCGCTGAAGCTTTCTTT
CDR3: CASSRVTGGSAEAFF
J: TRBJ1-1
D: .
size: .
V: TRBV7-9